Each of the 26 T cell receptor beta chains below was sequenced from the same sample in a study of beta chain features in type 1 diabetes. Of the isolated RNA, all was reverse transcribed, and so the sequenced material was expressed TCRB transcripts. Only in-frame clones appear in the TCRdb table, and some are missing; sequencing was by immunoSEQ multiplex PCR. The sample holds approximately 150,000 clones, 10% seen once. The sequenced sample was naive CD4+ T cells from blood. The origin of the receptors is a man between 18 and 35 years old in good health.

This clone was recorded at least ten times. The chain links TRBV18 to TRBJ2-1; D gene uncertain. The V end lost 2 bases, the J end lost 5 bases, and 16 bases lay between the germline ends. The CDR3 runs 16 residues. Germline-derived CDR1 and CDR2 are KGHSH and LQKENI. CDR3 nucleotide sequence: TGTGCCAGCTCACCAATAGTGGTACAGCCCAACAATGAGCAGTTCTTC. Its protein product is CASSPIVVQPNNEQFF.

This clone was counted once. CDR3 DNA: TGCGCCAGCAGCTATAGTGTGGCAGGGGACTCACCCCTCCACTTT. Protein product: CASSYSVAGDSPLHF. The J gene is TRBJ1-6, the V gene TRBV4-3; maybe TRBD1 (6 bases). From germline, CDR1 is LGHNA and CDR2 YSLEER. Deletions cut 5 bases from V and 10 bases from J, with 18 bases between. The CDR3 is 15 residues long.

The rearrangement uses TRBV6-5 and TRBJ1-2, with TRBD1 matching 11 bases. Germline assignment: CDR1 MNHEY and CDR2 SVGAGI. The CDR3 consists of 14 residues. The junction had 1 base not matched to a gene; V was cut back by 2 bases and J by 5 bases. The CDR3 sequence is CASSYGQGAYGYTF. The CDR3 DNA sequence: TGTGCCAGCAGTTACGGACAGGGGGCTTATGGCTACACCTTC.

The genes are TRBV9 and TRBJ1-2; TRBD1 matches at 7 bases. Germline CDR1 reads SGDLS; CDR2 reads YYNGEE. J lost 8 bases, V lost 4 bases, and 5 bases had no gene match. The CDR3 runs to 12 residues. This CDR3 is CASSPDREGYTF. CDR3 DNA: TGTGCCAGCAGCCCCGACAGGGAGGGCTACACCTTC.

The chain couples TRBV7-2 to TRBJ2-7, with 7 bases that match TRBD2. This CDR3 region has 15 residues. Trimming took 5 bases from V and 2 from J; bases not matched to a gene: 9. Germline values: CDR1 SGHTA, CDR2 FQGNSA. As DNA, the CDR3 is TGTGCCAGCAGCCCCGGCAGCGGGGTCCCCTACGAGCAGTACTTC. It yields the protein CASSPGSGVPYEQYF. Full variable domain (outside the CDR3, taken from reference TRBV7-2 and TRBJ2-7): GAGVSQSPSNKVTEKGKDVELRCDPISGHTALYWYRQSLGQGLEFLIYFQGNSAPDKSGLPSDRFSAERTGGSVSTLTIQRTQQEDSAVYLCASSPGSGVPYEQYFGPGTRLTVT.

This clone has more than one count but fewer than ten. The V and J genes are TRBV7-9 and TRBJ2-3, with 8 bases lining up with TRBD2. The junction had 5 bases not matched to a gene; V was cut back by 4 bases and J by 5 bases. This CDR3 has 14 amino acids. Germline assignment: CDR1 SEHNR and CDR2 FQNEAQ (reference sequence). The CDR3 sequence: CASSSGGAVDTQYF. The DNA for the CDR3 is TGTGCCAGCAGCTCCGGGGGGGCCGTAGATACGCAGTATTTT.

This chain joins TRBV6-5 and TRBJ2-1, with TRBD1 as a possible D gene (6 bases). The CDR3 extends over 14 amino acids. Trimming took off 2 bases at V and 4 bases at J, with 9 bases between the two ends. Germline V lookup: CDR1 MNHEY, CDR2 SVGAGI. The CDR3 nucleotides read TGTGCCAGCAGTTACAGGGGGAAGTACAATGAGCAGTTCTTC. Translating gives CASSYRGKYNEQFF.

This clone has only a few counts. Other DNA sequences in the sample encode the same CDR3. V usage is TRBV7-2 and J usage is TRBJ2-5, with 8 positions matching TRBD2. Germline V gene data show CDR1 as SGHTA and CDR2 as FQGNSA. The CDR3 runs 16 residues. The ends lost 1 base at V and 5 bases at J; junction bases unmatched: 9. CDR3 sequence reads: CASSLVRGGPRETQYF. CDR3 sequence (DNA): TGTGCCAGCAGCTTAGTCCGGGGGGGGCCCCGGGAGACCCAGTACTTC. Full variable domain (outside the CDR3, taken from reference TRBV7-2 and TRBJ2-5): GAGVSQSPSNKVTEKGKDVELRCDPISGHTALYWYRQSLGQGLEFLIYFQGNSAPDKSGLPSDRFSAERTGGSVSTLTIQRTQQEDSAVYLCASSLVRGGPRETQYFGPGTRLLVL.

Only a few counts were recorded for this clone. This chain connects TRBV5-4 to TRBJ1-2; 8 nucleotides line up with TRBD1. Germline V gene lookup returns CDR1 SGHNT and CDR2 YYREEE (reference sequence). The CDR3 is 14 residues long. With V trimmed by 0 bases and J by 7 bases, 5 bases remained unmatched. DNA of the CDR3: TGTGCCAGCAGCTTGGTCCAGGGGGCGGGTGGCTACACCTTC. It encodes CASSLVQGAGGYTF.

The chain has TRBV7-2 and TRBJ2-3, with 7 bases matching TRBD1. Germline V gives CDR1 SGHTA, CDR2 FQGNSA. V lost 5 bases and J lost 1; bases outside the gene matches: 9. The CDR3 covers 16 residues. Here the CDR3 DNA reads TGTGCCAGCAGCACCCGACAGGGCTACCGCACAGATACGCAGTATTTT. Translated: CASSTRQGYRTDTQYF.

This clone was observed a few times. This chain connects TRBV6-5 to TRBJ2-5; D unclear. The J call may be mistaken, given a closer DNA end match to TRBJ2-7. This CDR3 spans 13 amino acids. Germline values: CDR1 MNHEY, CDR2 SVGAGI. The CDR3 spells CASSYRHRDEQYF. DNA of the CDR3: TGTGCCAGCAGTTACCGACACAGAGACGAGCAGTACTTC.

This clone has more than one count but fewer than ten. DNA for the CDR3: TGTGCCAGCAGCTATACAGGGGGCCTGGGGGAAAAACTGTTTTTT. This translates into CASSYTGGLGEKLFF. The rearrangement joins TRBV7-3 to TRBJ1-4; TRBD1 matches 9 bases. CDR3 length: 15 residues. J was trimmed by 8 bases and V by 4 bases; bases with no gene match: 8. CDR1 and CDR2 (germline): SGHTA, FQGTGA.

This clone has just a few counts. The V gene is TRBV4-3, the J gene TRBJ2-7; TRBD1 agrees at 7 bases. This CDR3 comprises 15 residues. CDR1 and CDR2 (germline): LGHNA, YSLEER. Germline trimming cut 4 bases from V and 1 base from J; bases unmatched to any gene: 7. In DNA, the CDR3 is TGCGCCAGCAGCCTTGGGACAGAGGGGTCCTACGAGCAGTACTTC. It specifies CASSLGTEGSYEQYF.

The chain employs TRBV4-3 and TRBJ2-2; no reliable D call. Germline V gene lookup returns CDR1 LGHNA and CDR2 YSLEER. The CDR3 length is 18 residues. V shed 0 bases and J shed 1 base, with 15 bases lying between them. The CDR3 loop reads CASSQEVTARLNTGELFF. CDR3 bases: TGCGCCAGCAGCCAAGAAGTAACAGCCAGGCTGAACACCGGGGAGCTGTTTTTT.

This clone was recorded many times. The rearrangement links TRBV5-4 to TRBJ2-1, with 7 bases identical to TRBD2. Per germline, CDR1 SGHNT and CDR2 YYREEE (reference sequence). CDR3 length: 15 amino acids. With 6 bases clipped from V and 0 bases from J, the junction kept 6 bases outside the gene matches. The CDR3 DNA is TGTGCCAGCATTAAGCGGGGAAGCTCCTACAATGAGCAGTTCTTC. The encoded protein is CASIKRGSSYNEQFF.

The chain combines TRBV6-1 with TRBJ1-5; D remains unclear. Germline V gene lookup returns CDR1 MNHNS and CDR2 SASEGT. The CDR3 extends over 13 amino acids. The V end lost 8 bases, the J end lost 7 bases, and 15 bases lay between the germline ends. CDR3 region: CASDFSGGQPQHF. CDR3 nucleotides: TGTGCCAGCGACTTCAGCGGTGGGCAGCCCCAGCATTTT.

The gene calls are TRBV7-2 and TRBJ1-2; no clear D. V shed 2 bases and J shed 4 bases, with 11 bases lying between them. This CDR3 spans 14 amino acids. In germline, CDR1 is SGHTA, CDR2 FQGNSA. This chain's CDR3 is CASSLTGSIYGYTF. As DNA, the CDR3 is TGTGCCAGCAGCTTAACCGGGTCGATCTATGGCTACACCTTC.

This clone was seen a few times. CDR3 sequence reads: CASSLDQAGGYNEQFF. DNA for the CDR3: TGTGCCAGCAGCTTAGATCAAGCGGGGGGGTACAATGAGCAGTTCTTC. V is TRBV11-3 and J is TRBJ2-1; TRBD2 matches at 10 bases. The CDR3 contains 16 residues. Germline V gene data show CDR1 as SGHNT and CDR2 as YENEEA. With 0 bases clipped from V and 4 bases from J, the junction kept 3 bases outside the gene matches.

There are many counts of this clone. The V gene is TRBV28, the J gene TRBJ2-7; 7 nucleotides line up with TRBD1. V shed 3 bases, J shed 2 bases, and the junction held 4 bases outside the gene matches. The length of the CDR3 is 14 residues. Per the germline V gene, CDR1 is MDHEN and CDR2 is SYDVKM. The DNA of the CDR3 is TGTGCCAGCAGTTTTAACAGGGGAACCTACGAGCAGTACTTC. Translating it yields CASSFNRGTYEQYF.

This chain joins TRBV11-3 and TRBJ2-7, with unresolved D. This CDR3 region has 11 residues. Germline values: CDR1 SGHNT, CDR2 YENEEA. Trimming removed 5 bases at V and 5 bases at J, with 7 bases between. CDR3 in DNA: TGTGCCAGCAGCAAGCTAGACGAGCAGTACTTC. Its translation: CASSKLDEQYF.

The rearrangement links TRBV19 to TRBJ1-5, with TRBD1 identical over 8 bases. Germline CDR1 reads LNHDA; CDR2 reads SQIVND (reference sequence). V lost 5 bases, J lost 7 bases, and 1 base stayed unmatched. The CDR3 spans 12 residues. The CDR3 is CASSGQGQPQHF. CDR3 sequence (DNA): TGTGCCAGTAGTGGACAGGGCCAGCCCCAGCATTTT.

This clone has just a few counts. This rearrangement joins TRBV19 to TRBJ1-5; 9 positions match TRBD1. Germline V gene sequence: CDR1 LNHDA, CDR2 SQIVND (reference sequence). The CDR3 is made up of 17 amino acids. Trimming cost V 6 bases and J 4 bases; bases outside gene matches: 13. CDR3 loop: CASSRSGTGRWNQPQHF. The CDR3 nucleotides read TGTGCCAGTAGCCGATCCGGGACAGGGAGATGGAATCAGCCCCAGCATTTT.

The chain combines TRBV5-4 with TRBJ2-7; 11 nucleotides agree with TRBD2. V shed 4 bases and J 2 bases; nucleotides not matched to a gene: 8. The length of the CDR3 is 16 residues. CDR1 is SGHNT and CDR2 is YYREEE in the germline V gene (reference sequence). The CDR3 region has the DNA TGTGCCAGCAGCCCCCCCGGGACTAGCGGAACCTACGAGCAGTACTTC. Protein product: CASSPPGTSGTYEQYF. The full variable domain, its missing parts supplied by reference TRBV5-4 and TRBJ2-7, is ETGVTQSPTHLIKTRGQQVTLRCSSQSGHNTVSWYQQALGQGPQFIFQYYREEENGRGNFPPRFSGLQFPNYSSELNVNALELDDSALYLCASSPPGTSGTYEQYFGPGTRLTVT.

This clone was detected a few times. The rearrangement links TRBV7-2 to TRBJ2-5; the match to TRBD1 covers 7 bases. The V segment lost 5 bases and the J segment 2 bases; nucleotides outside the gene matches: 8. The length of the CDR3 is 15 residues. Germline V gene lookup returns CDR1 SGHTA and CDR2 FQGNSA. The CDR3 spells CASSPSRGLQETQYF. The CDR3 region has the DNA TGTGCCAGCAGCCCCTCTAGGGGGCTTCAAGAGACCCAGTACTTC.

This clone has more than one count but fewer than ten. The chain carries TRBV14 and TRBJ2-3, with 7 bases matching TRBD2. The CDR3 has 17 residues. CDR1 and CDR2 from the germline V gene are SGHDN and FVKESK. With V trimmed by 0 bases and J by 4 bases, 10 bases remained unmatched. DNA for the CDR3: TGTGCCAGCAGCCAAGAACTAGCGACGGTTCAATCAGATACGCAGTATTTT. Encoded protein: CASSQELATVQSDTQYF.

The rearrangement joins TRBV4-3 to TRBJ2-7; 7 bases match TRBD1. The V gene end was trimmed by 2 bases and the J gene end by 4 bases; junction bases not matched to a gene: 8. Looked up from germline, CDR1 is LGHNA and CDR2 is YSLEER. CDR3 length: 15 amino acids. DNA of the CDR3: TGCGCCAGCAGCCAAACCCCGGGACAGAAATACGAGCAGTACTTC. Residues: CASSQTPGQKYEQYF.